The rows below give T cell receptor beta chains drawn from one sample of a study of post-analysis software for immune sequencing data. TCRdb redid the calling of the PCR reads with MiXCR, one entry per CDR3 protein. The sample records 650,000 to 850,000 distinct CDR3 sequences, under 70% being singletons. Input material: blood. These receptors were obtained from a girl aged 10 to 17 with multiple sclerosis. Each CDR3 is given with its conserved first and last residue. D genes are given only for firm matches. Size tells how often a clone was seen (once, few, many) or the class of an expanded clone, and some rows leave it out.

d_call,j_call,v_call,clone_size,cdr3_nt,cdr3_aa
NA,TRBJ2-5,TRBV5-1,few,TGCGCCAGCAGCATTGGAAGGGTACTTCAAGAGACCCAGTACTTC,CASSIGRVLQETQYF
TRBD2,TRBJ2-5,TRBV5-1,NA,TGCGCCAGCAGCTTTTACCCGGGAGGGAGAGAGACCCAGTACTTC,CASSFYPGGRETQYF
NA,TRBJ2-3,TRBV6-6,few,TGTGCCAGCAGTTACCCACTGGACAGTACCCCCCACGATACGCAGTATTTT,CASSYPLDSTPHDTQYF
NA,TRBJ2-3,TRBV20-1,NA,TGCAGTGCTCCCTTGTGGACAGATACGCAGTATTTT,CSAPLWTDTQYF
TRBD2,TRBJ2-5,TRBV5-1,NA,TGCGCCAGCAGCTGGAAACTTCCGGGACTAGCCGGGTTCCATGAGCAGTACTTC,CASSWKLPGLAGFHEQYF
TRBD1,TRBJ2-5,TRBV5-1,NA,TGCGCCAGCAGCTTGGCCATGGACAGGGATCAAGAGACCCAGTACTTC,CASSLAMDRDQETQYF
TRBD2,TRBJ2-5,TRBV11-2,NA,TGTGCCAGCAGCTCCTTCGGGACTAGCGTCGGGGAGACCCAGTACTTC,CASSSFGTSVGETQYF
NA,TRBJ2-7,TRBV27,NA,TGTGCCAGCCGGCGGGACACCCACTACGAGCAGTACTTC,CASRRDTHYEQYF
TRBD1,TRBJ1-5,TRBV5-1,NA,TGCGCCAGCAGCTTGGGCGGGACAGGGGGCAATCAGCCCCAGCATTTT,CASSLGGTGGNQPQHF
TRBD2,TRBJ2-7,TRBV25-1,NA,TGTGCCAGCAGGGGGGGGAGGAACGAGCAGTACTTC,CASRGGRNEQYF
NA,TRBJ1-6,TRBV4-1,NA,TGCGCCAGCAGCCAAGAAGGTACGGTGCTGGATAATTCACCCCTCCACTTT,CASSQEGTVLDNSPLHF
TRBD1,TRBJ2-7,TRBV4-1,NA,TGCGCCAGCAGCCAGTCCACGGGACAGGGGAGGATCGAGCAGTACTTC,CASSQSTGQGRIEQYF
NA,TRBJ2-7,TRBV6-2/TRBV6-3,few,TGTGCCAGCAGACCCGAGGTCCCCTACGAGCAGTACTTC,CASRPEVPYEQYF
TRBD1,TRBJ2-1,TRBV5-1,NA,TGCGCCAGCAGCCACGGGACAGGGTCCTACAATGAGCAGTTCTTC,CASSHGTGSYNEQFF